This is a list of T cell receptor beta chains from one sample in a study of T-cell memory formation after mild COVID-19. MiXCR was run by TCRdb on the 5' RACE reads, yielding one entry per CDR3 protein. The profile shows over 400,000 distinct CDR3 sequences, about 22% of them singletons. The sequencing sample was made of PBMCs or a T cell subset sorted from them (not recorded which). The receptors come from an adult woman who had mild COVID-19 (a few samples of this study predate the infection). Cell type and time point are not known. CDR3s include the opening cysteine and the closing phenylalanine or tryptophan. The D gene is left open where the match is weak. The size entry is marked missing in some rows and otherwise reads once, few, many or a size class.

J	size	V	D	DNA	CDR3
TRBJ2-4	few	TRBV6-5	NA	TGTGCCAGCAGTTCCAAACGGACGGGCATTCAGTACTTC	CASSSKRTGIQYF
TRBJ2-2	few	TRBV5-1	TRBD2	TGCGCCAGCAGCCCCTATTGGGGGGGGTCCAACACCGGGGAGCTGTTTTTT	CASSPYWGGSNTGELFF
TRBJ2-7	NA	TRBV12-3/TRBV12-4	TRBD2	TGTGCAAGCACAAGCGGGGGCGCGGGGGAGCAGTACTTC	CASTSGGAGEQYF
TRBJ1-1	few	TRBV6-2/TRBV6-3	NA	TGTGCCAGCAGTCGCGCCGGGACATTGAACACTGAAGCTTTCTTT	CASSRAGTLNTEAFF
TRBJ2-7	few	TRBV4-1	TRBD1	TGCGCCAGCAGCCAAGAGGACAGGGTTTACGAGCAGTACTTC	CASSQEDRVYEQYF
TRBJ2-1	few	TRBV11-1	TRBD2	TGTGCCAGCAGCCCGGGAGGTTCCCACAGTGAGCAGTTCTTC	CASSPGGSHSEQFF
TRBJ2-5	NA	TRBV24-1	NA	TGTGCCACCAGTGATCCCCGGGGCCCTAAAGAGACCCAGTACTTC	CATSDPRGPKETQYF
TRBJ1-1	few	TRBV5-1	NA	TGCGCCAGCAGCTTGGGTTTGACAGCTGAAGCTTTCTTT	CASSLGLTAEAFF
TRBJ2-7	NA	TRBV5-1	TRBD2	TGCGCCAGCAGCCTGGGTAGCGGGATAACCTACGAGCAGTACTTC	CASSLGSGITYEQYF
TRBJ2-7	few	TRBV24-1	NA	TGTGCCACCAGTGTGGAGGGCCTGGTGGAGCAGTACTTC	CATSVEGLVEQYF
TRBJ1-2	NA	TRBV5-1	NA	TGCGCCAGCAGCTCCGGGGCGGATTATGGCTACACCTTC	CASSSGADYGYTF
TRBJ1-1	NA	TRBV19	TRBD1	TGTGCCAGTGCCCTGACAGGGCAGGGTAACACTGAAGCTTTCTTT	CASALTGQGNTEAFF
TRBJ2-7	NA	TRBV28	NA	TGTGCCAGCAGTTTAGTCCACACCGAGCAGTACTTC	CASSLVHTEQYF
TRBJ2-2	few	TRBV28	NA	TGTGCCAGCAGCTATACAGCCATTTCGAACACCGGGGAGCTGTTTTTT	CASSYTAISNTGELFF
TRBJ2-5	NA	TRBV24-1	NA	TGTGCCACCAGTGAATCTAGACAGTGGGGGGAGACCCAGTACTTC	CATSESRQWGETQYF
TRBJ2-3	NA	TRBV7-7	NA	TGTGCCAGCAGCCCTTTGGGGGGACCTACGTCCGATACGCAGTATTTT	CASSPLGGPTSDTQYF
TRBJ2-5	NA	TRBV7-9	NA	TGTGCCAGCAGCTTCGACAGGCAAGAGACCCAGTACTTC	CASSFDRQETQYF
TRBJ2-3	once	TRBV20-1	TRBD2	TGCAGTGCTAGACTAGCGGGAGCTCGGGATACGCAGTATTTT	CSARLAGARDTQYF
TRBJ2-4	NA	TRBV7-2	NA	TGTGCCAGCAGCCCCTCCGGGACGTCTTCCCTAGCCAAAAACATTCAGTACTTC	CASSPSGTSSLAKNIQYF
TRBJ2-5	NA	TRBV2	TRBD1	TGTGCCAGCCACCCGGGACAGGGGAAAGAAGAGACCCAGTACTTC	CASHPGQGKEETQYF
TRBJ2-1	NA	TRBV3-1	TRBD2	TGTGCCAGCAGCACGGGAGGGCATGAGCAGTTCTTC	CASSTGGHEQFF
TRBJ1-5	NA	TRBV29-1	TRBD1	TGCAGCGTTGGGGCCACAGGGGGGGCTTCGTCCCAGCATTTT	CSVGATGGASSQHF
TRBJ1-4	NA	TRBV4-3	TRBD1	TGCGCCAGCAGTCAATTCGACAGGGACAATGAAAAACTGTTTTTT	CASSQFDRDNEKLFF
TRBJ2-2	few	TRBV7-3	NA	TGTGCCAGCAGCTTAAGTGGGGGGCGTCGGACCGGGGAGCTGTTTTTT	CASSLSGGRRTGELFF
TRBJ2-3	few	TRBV12-3/TRBV12-4	NA	TGTGCCAGCAGCCTCATCCGAGATACGCAGTATTTT	CASSLIRDTQYF
TRBJ1-1	NA	TRBV3-1	NA	TGTGCCAGCAGGACAGTAGGATCCTCGGGACCACGGAACACTGAAGCTTTCTTT	CASRTVGSSGPRNTEAFF